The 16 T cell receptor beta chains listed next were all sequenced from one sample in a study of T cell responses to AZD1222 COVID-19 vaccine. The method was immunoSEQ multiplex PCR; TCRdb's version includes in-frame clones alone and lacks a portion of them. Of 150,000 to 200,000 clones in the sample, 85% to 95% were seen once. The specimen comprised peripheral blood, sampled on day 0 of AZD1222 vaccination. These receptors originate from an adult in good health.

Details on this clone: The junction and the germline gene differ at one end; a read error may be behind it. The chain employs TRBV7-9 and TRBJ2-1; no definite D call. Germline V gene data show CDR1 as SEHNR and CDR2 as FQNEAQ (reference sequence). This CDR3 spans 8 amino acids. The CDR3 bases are TGTGCCAGCACCCCTTGGGTCTTC. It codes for CASTPWVF. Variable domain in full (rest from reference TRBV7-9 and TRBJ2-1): DTGVSQNPRHKITKRGQNVTFRCDPISEHNRLYWYRQTLGQGPEFLTYFQNEAQLEKSRLLSDRFSAERPKGSFSTLEIQRTEQGDSAMYLCASTPWVFGPGTRLTVL.

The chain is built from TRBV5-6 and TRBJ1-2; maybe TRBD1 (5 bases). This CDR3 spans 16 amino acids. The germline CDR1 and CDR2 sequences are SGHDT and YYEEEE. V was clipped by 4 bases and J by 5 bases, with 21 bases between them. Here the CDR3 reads CASSPWDWTVEYGYTF. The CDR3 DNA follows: TGTGCCAGCAGCCCGTGGGACTGGACCGTAGAATATGGCTACACCTTC. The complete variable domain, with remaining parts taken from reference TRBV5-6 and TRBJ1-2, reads DAGVTQSPTHLIKTRGQQVTLRCSPKSGHDTVSWYQQALGQGPQFIFQYYEEEERQRGNFPDRFSGHQFPNYSSELNVNALLLGDSALYLCASSPWDWTVEYGYTFGSGTRLTVV.

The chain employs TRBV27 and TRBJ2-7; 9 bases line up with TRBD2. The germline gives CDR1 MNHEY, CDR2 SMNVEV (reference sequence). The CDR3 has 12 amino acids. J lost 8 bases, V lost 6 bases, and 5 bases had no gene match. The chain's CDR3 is CASSPTSGKQYF. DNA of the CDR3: TGTGCCAGCAGCCCGACTAGCGGCAAGCAGTACTTC.

The CDR3 is CASSYPGSAYNEQFF. CDR3 DNA sequence: TGTGCCAGCAGTTACCCCGGGTCAGCCTACAATGAGCAGTTCTTC. The chain couples TRBV6-2 or TRBV6-3 to TRBJ2-1; D gene uncertain. Germline V gene sequence: CDR1 MNHEY, CDR2 SVGEGT. The CDR3 has 15 amino acids. V lost 2 bases and J 2 bases, leaving 10 bases between the germline ends.

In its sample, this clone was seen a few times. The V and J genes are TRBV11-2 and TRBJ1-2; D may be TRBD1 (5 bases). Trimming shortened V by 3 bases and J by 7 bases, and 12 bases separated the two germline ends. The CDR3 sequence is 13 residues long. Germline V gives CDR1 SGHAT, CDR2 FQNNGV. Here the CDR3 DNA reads TGTGCCAGCAGCTTGGGGGGAGTTCGTGGCTACACCTTC. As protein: CASSLGGVRGYTF.

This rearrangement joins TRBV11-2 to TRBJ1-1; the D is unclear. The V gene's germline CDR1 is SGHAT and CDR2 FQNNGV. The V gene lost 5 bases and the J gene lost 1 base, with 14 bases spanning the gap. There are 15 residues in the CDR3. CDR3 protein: CASSLRQGWNTEAFF. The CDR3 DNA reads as TGTGCCAGCAGCCTTAGGCAAGGATGGAACACTGAAGCTTTCTTT.

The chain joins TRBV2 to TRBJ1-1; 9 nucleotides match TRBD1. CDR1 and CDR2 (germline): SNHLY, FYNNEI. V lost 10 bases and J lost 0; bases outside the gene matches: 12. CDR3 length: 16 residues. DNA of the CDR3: TGTGCCACCCCCCGGGACAGGGAAGTGGTGAACACTGAAGCTTTCTTT. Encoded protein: CATPRDREVVNTEAFF. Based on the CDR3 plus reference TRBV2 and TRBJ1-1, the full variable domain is EPEVTQTPSHQVTQMGQEVILRCVPISNHLYFYWYRQILGQKVEFLVSFYNNEISEKSEIFDDQFSVERPDGSNFTLKIRSTKLEDSAMYFCATPRDREVVNTEAFFGQGTRLTVV.

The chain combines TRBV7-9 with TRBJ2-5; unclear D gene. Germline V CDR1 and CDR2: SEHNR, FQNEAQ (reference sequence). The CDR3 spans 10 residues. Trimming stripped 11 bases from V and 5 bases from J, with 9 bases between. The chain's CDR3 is CAAAQETQYF. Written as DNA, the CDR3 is TGTGCCGCAGCTCAGGAGACCCAGTACTTC.

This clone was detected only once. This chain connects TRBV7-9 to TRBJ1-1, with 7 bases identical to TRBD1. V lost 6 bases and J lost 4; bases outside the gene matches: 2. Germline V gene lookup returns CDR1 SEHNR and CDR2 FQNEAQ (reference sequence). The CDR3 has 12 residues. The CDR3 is CASSDRATEAFF. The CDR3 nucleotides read TGTGCCAGCAGTGACAGGGCCACTGAAGCTTTCTTT.

The CDR3 reads CASSYQRPHQETQYF. The DNA of the CDR3 is TGTGCCAGCAGTTACCAGCGGCCTCACCAAGAGACCCAGTACTTC. V is TRBV6-5 and J is TRBJ2-5; maybe TRBD2 (5 bases). The CDR3 is made up of 15 amino acids. The germline CDR1 and CDR2 sequences are MNHEY and SVGAGI. V was clipped by 2 bases and J by 0 bases, with 10 bases between them.

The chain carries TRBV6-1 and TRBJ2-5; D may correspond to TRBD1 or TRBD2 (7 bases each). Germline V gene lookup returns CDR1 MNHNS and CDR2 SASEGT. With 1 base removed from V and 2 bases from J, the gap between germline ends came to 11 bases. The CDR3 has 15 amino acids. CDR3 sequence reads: CASSEVRGGQETQYF. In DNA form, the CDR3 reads TGTGCCAGCAGTGAAGTCAGGGGGGGTCAAGAGACCCAGTACTTC.

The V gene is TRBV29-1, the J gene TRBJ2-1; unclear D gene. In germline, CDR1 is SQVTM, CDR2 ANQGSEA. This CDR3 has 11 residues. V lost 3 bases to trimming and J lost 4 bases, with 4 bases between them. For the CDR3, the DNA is TGCAGCGTTGAGGGTTACAATGAGCAGTTCTTC. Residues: CSVEGYNEQFF.

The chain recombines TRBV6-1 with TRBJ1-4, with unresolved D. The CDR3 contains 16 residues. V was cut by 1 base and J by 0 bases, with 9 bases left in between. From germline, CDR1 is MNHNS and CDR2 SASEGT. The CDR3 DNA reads TGTGCCAGCAGTGAAGGGACGTTTGCAACTAATGAAAAACTGTTTTTT. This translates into CASSEGTFATNEKLFF.

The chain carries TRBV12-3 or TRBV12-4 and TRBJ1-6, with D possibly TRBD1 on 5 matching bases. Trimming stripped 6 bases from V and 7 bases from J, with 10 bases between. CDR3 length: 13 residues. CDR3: CASRGRANSPLHF. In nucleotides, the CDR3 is TGTGCCAGCAGGGGCAGGGCGAATTCACCCCTCCACTTT.

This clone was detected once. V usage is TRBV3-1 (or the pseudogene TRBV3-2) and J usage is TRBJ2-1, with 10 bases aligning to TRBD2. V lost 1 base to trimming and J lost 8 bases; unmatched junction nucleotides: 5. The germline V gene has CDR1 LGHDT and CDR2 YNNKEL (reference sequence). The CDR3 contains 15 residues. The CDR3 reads CASSQGWLAGDEQFF. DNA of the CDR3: TGTGCCAGCAGCCAAGGGTGGCTAGCGGGAGATGAGCAGTTCTTC.

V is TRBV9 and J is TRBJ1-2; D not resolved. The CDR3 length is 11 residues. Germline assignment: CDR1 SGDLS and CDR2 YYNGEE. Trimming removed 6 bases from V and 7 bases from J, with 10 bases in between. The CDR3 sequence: CASTTSGGYTF. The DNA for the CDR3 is TGTGCCAGCACCACAAGTGGTGGCTACACCTTC.